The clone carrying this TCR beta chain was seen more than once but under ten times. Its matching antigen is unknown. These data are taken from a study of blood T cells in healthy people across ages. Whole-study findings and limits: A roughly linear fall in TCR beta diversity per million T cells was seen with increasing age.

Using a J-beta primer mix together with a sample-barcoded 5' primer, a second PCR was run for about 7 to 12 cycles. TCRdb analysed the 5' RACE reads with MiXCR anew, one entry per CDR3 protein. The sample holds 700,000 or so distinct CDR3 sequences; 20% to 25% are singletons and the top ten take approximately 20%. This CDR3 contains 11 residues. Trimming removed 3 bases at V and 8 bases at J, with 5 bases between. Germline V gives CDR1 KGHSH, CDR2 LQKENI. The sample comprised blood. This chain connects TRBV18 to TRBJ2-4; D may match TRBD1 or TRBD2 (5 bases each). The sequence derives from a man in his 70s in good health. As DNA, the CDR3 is TGTGCCAGCTCACCGGGGGACATTCAGTACTTC. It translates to CASSPGDIQYF.